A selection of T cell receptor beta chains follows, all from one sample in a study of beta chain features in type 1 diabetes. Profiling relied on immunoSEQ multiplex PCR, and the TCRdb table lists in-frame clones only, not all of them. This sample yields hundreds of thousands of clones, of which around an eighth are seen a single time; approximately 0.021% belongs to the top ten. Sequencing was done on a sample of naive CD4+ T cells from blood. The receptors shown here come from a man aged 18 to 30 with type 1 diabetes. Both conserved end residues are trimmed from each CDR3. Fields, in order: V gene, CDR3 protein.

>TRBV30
AWSVRLLRADEKLF
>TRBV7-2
ASSFSGGQAYEQY
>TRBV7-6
ASSLGWDHNEQF
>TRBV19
ASSIPGQGWNEQF
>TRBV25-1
ASSERPNRARGDEQY
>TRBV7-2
ASSRSFPRDFTYEQY
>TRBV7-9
ASSLGQALAKNIQY
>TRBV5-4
ASSLRDRPNYGYT
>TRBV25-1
ASSELSSEGPLH
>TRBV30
AWSADGQGGPEQY
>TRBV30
AWSLTGGNTEAF
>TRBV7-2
ASSRGTSGVADTQY
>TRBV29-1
SLGREGDEQF
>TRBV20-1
SGHGNNEQF
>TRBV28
ASGLYNSPLH
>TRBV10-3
AISGDGLTQH
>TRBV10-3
AISGGLQGAWGYT
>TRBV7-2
ASSLGPGTGYNEQF
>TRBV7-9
ASSFRASSGNTIY
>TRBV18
ASSLAGPSYNEQF
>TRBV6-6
ASRDQGTAKNIQY
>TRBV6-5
ASSWAGSPLH
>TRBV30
AWVHAGETQY
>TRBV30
AWRWLASGELF
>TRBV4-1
ASSQESTVHGYT
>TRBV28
ASKVSPIGPGELF
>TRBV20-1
SASRTVKAF
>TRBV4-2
ASSPLEGAGGPSEQF
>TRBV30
AWTVGPSGNTIY
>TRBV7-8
ASSLGSYEQY
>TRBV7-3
ASSGPELNTQY
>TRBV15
ATSRDRNSQY
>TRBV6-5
ASRVRTESYEQY
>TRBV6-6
ASRSSGTVDTEAF
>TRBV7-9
ASSSGQGAKETQY
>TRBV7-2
ASSFHQTGTEAF
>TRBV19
ASGSGLTTNEKLF